What follows is one T cell receptor (beta chain) and its context. In the authors' workflow: Using reference gene primer amplification, nucleated cell counts were estimated. Sequencing used immunoSEQ multiplex PCR; TCRdb keeps in-frame clones, though not all of them. V and J calls and clone size are given by that table; D and trimming were obtained from the DNA. The profile shows about 170,000 clones, 87% of them singletons. This sample stems from a study of blood T cell repertoires in COVID-19. Study information: Italy, Spain and the United States were the sources of the convalescent and acute COVID-19 samples. Sources were T cells, B-cell-depleted T cells, or PBMCs; the material itself was cDNA or gDNA.

V was pared by 0 bases and J by 11 bases, with 8 bases of the junction left unmatched. From germline, CDR1 is SGHRS and CDR2 YFSETQ. There are 14 residues in the CDR3. The chain employs TRBV5-1 and TRBJ1-1, with 9 bases identical to TRBD1. The sequence was obtained from a woman aged 45-65 years with acute or convalescent COVID-19. Sequenced material: peripheral blood. The CDR3 protein is CASSLEVWDRAAFF. Written as DNA, the CDR3 is TGCGCCAGCAGCTTGGAGGTTTGGGACAGGGCGGCTTTCTTT.